This entry lists 30 T cell receptor beta chains sequenced from one sample in a study of quantifying T cell responses using KT2 cells. Study-wide context: cDNA was made from DNase-treated RNA using alpha and beta constant primers.

A single-stranded UMI oligo with SP2 sequence was ligated to cDNA 3' ends. An equimolar mix of RC1.1 and RC1.2 primed the beta chain across TRBC1 and TRBC2. One entry per CDR3 protein results from TCRdb running MiXCR on the UMI-ligation and nested PCR reads. The sample carries tens of thousands of distinct CDR3 sequences, approximately 13% recorded once. Sample: PBMCs spiked with cells of the T cell clone KT2. The receptors originated from a human donor.

This clonotype was found many times. The chain has TRBV12-3 or TRBV12-4 and TRBJ1-1; 7 bases align to TRBD1. The CDR3 loop spans 14 amino acids. J gave up 0 bases and V 6 bases, and 4 bases lay outside the gene matches. The CDR3 nucleotides read TGTGCCAGCAGCCGACAGGGCGTGAACACTGAAGCTTTCTTT. Translated, it gives CASSRQGVNTEAFF.

Many counts were recorded for this clonotype. This rearrangement joins TRBV12-3 or TRBV12-4 to TRBJ2-7, with TRBD2 as a possible D gene (6 bases). Trimming pared 6 bases from V and 3 bases from J, leaving 21 bases between. This CDR3 spans 16 amino acids. The chain's CDR3 is CASSENVAGRHYEQYF. Written as DNA, the CDR3 is TGTGCCAGCAGCGAAAATGTGGCAGGGAGGCACTACGAGCAGTACTTC.

Ten or more counts support this clonotype. This chain uses TRBV4-1 with TRBJ2-2, with 9 bases aligning to TRBD1. Unmatched junction bases numbered 8, after V lost 2 bases and J lost 7 bases. The CDR3 is made up of 16 amino acids. The germline gives CDR1 MGHRA, CDR2 YSYEKL. The CDR3 bases are TGCGCCAGCAGCCAACCGGGACAGGGCAAGGTCGGGGAGCTGTTTTTT. As protein: CASSQPGQGKVGELFF.

This clonotype was found a few times. The chain has TRBV30 and TRBJ2-7; 9 nucleotides agree with TRBD2. Losses at the gene ends were 2 bases for V and 7 bases for J; bases not matched to a gene: 6. This CDR3 has 13 amino acids. Germline-derived CDR1 and CDR2 are GTSNPN and SVGIG (reference sequence). The CDR3 sequence: CAWSRISGGEQYF. CDR3 sequence (DNA): TGTGCCTGGAGTAGAATTAGCGGGGGTGAGCAGTACTTC.

The CDR3 sequence: CSARRIVNTEAFF. The CDR3 DNA sequence: TGCAGTGCGCGAAGGATTGTGAACACTGAAGCTTTCTTT. The chain employs TRBV20-1 and TRBJ1-1; no reliable D call. The V and J ends lost 6 bases and 0 bases respectively, with 11 bases between them. Per the germline V gene, CDR1 is DFQATT and CDR2 is SNEGSKA (reference sequence). The length of the CDR3 is 13 residues.

This clonotype has just a few counts. The chain uses TRBV18 and TRBJ1-4; possible D gene TRBD1, 6 bases. V shed 3 bases and J shed 8 bases, with 16 bases lying between them. CDR1 is KGHSH and CDR2 is LQKENI in the germline V gene. CDR3 size: 15 residues. CDR3: CASSPEQGRGEKLFF. CDR3 DNA sequence: TGTGCCAGCTCACCGGAACAGGGACGCGGGGAAAAACTGTTTTTT.

This clonotype was seen a handful of times. The chain links TRBV29-1 to TRBJ2-3; D is tentatively TRBD1 or TRBD2 (7 bases each). Germline values: CDR1 SQVTM, CDR2 ANQGSEA. Trimming shortened V by 3 bases and J by 3 bases, and 10 bases separated the two germline ends. The CDR3 consists of 13 residues. DNA of the CDR3: TGCAGCGTTGACAGGGGGGGGACAGATACGCAGTATTTT. Protein sequence: CSVDRGGTDTQYF.

This rearrangement joins TRBV2 to TRBJ2-1; a weak D match, TRBD2 (5 bases). The length of the CDR3 is 14 residues. The V gene lost 2 bases and the J gene lost 6 bases, with 11 bases spanning the gap. The germline V gene encodes CDR1 SNHLY and CDR2 FYNNEI. CDR3 loop: CASSEPLRVNEQFF. The CDR3, as DNA: TGTGCCAGCAGTGAACCCTTGAGGGTCAATGAGCAGTTCTTC.

This clonotype was seen only a few times. The chain employs TRBV23-1 and TRBJ2-1; 7 nucleotides line up with TRBD1. TRBV23-1 has ORF status, its function being uncertain. This CDR3 region has 15 residues. The V gene end was trimmed by 6 bases and the J gene end by 2 bases; junction bases not matched to a gene: 7. CDR3: CASRPTGCPYNEQFF. CDR3 DNA: TGCGCCAGCAGACCGACAGGGTGCCCCTACAATGAGCAGTTCTTC.

The sample holds a few counts of this clonotype. The chain links TRBV7-8 to TRBJ2-3, with D hard to call. This CDR3 comprises 13 residues. Trimming cost V 3 bases and J 4 bases, with 8 bases left between them. Germline-derived CDR1 and CDR2 are SGHVS and FQNEAQ. This CDR3 is CASSFGSSDTQYF. DNA of the CDR3: TGTGCCAGCAGCTTCGGGTCCTCAGATACGCAGTATTTT.

This clonotype was found a few times. This chain uses TRBV4-1 with TRBJ2-3; 10 bases line up with TRBD1. The CDR3 runs to 15 residues. The V gene end was trimmed by 4 bases and the J gene end by 2 bases; junction bases not matched to a gene: 3. Germline V gene sequence: CDR1 MGHRA, CDR2 YSYEKL. The CDR3 DNA reads TGCGCCAGCAGCCGGGGACAGGGGTACACAGATACGCAGTATTTT. This sequence encodes CASSRGQGYTDTQYF.

V gene TRBV2 combines with J gene TRBJ2-2, with D unclear. The length of the CDR3 is 12 residues. Germline values: CDR1 SNHLY, CDR2 FYNNEI. The ends were cut back, 8 bases at V and 0 bases at J, with 4 bases in the middle. The CDR3 loop is CASHTNTGELFF. The CDR3, as DNA: TGTGCCAGCCATACGAACACCGGGGAGCTGTTTTTT. The entire variable domain, with the rest obtained from reference TRBV2 and TRBJ2-2, is as follows: EPEVTQTPSHQVTQMGQEVILRCVPISNHLYFYWYRQILGQKVEFLVSFYNNEISEKSEIFDDQFSVERPDGSNFTLKIRSTKLEDSAMYFCASHTNTGELFFGEGSRLTVL.

V gene TRBV6-6 combines with J gene TRBJ2-2; the match to TRBD1 covers 10 bases. The CDR3 length is 15 residues. Germline CDR1 and CDR2: MNHNY and SVGAGI (reference sequence). V shed 4 bases and J 8 bases; nucleotides not matched to a gene: 7. CDR3 in DNA: TGTGCCAGCAGTTTCGGGACAGGGGCGCCAGGGGAGCTGTTTTTT. Translated, it gives CASSFGTGAPGELFF.

This clonotype was recorded many times. In DNA, the CDR3 is TGTGCCAGCAGTTTCAGGGCAGGGGGATCTGGAAACACCATATATTTT. Translation gives CASSFRAGGSGNTIYF. The chain combines TRBV12-3 or TRBV12-4 with TRBJ1-3, with TRBD1 identical over 7 bases. Losses at the gene ends were 3 bases for V and 1 base for J; bases not matched to a gene: 6. The CDR3 totals 16 residues.

This clonotype was seen at least ten times. The chain carries TRBV6-2 or TRBV6-3 and TRBJ2-2; D is possibly TRBD1 (6 bases). The CDR3 sequence is 16 residues long. Germline assignment: CDR1 MNHEY and CDR2 SVGEGT. V was pared by 5 bases and J by 6 bases, with 19 bases between. The CDR3 reads CASSPHRTGSAGELFF. CDR3 nucleotide sequence: TGTGCCAGCAGTCCTCACCGCACAGGGTCGGCCGGGGAGCTGTTTTTT.

The sample holds a few counts of this clonotype. The genes are TRBV2 and TRBJ1-1, with 9 bases identical to TRBD1. The CDR3 contains 14 residues. J lost 5 bases, V lost 6 bases, and 7 bases had no gene match. CDR1 is SNHLY and CDR2 is FYNNEI in the germline V gene. This chain's CDR3 is CASRSRQGVTEAFF. The CDR3 coding sequence is TGTGCCAGCAGATCCCGACAGGGGGTTACTGAAGCTTTCTTT.

V and J are TRBV30 and TRBJ1-1; a weak D match, TRBD1 (5 bases). The V end lost 7 bases, the J end lost 0 bases, and 15 bases lay between the germline ends. Germline CDR1 is GTSNPN and CDR2 is SVGIG (reference sequence). The CDR3 is 14 amino acids. Here the CDR3 DNA reads TGTGCCTCGGACCGGGGGGGGGTGAACACTGAAGCTTTCTTT. Translated: CASDRGGVNTEAFF.

J is TRBJ2-7 and V is TRBV4-3; no firm D call. Germline V lookup: CDR1 LGHNA, CDR2 YSLEER. The length of the CDR3 is 13 residues. Between the trimmed V and J ends, which lost 2 bases and 7 bases, there was a span of 12 bases. For the CDR3, the DNA is TGCGCCAGCAGCCAAACAGCCCAGGCGGAGCAGTACTTC. Translated, it gives CASSQTAQAEQYF.

This clonotype was seen only a few times. This chain joins TRBV11-1 and TRBJ2-1, with D possibly matching TRBD1 (6 bases). Germline CDR1 reads SGHAT; CDR2 reads FQDESV (reference sequence). The length of the CDR3 is 15 residues. V was pared by 5 bases and J by 4 bases, with 15 bases between. The chain's CDR3 is CASSHKQGAYNEQFF. CDR3 in DNA: TGTGCCAGCAGCCATAAACAGGGCGCTTACAATGAGCAGTTCTTC.

The rearrangement links TRBV5-6 to TRBJ2-3; tentatively, D is TRBD1 (5 bases). V lost 0 bases and J lost 6, with 17 bases in between. The CDR3 runs to 16 residues. Germline V gene sequence: CDR1 SGHDT, CDR2 YYEEEE. The CDR3 region has the DNA TGTGCCAGCAGCTTGGTGGGTATTGGGGCTAGGGATACGCAGTATTTT. It encodes CASSLVGIGARDTQYF.

V is TRBV16 and J is TRBJ2-7, with TRBD1 identical over 10 bases. The CDR3 length is 15 residues. The V segment lost 3 bases and the J segment 12 bases; nucleotides outside the gene matches: 14. The germline CDR1 and CDR2 sequences are KGHSY and FQNENV. CDR3 sequence (DNA): TGTGCCAGCAGCCACCCCGGGACAGGGGTTAGTCTGACGTACTTC. Protein: CASSHPGTGVSLTYF.

This clonotype was counted only a few times. The V and J genes are TRBV27 and TRBJ1-4; D possibly corresponds to TRBD1 (5 bases). Trimming cost V 3 bases and J 5 bases, with 13 bases left between them. The CDR3 covers 15 residues. Germline V gene lookup returns CDR1 MNHEY and CDR2 SMNVEV (reference sequence). The CDR3 region has the DNA TGTGCCAGCAGTTTCACGGGACGGCCGAATGAAAAACTGTTTTTT. Translated: CASSFTGRPNEKLFF.

Many counts were recorded for this clonotype. The CDR3 region is CASTGTSGGQETQYF. The CDR3 DNA reads as TGTGCCAGCACCGGGACTAGCGGGGGCCAAGAGACCCAGTACTTC. The chain has TRBV5-6 and TRBJ2-5; 14 bases are a match to TRBD2. V gave up 6 bases and J gave up 1 base; unmatched junction bases: 2. CDR3 length: 15 residues. Germline lookup yields CDR1 SGHDT and CDR2 YYEEEE. Combining the CDR3 with reference TRBV5-6 and TRBJ2-5 gives the whole variable domain DAGVTQSPTHLIKTRGQQVTLRCSPKSGHDTVSWYQQALGQGPQFIFQYYEEEERQRGNFPDRFSGHQFPNYSSELNVNALLLGDSALYLCASTGTSGGQETQYFGPGTRLLVL.

This clonotype appeared a few times. The V and J genes are TRBV10-1 and TRBJ1-3; D is unclear. CDR3 length: 14 amino acids. V gave up 0 bases and J gave up 11 bases, with 14 bases separating them. Germline CDR1 is WNHNN and CDR2 is SYGVQD (reference sequence). CDR3 amino acids: CASSESHHIGAIYF. The CDR3 DNA is TGCGCCAGCAGTGAGTCACATCACATAGGAGCCATATATTTT.

The V gene is TRBV21-1, the J gene TRBJ2-5. TRBV21-1 has pseudogene status. This CDR3 has 11 residues. For the CDR3, the DNA is TGTGCCAGCAGCAACCGTAAGACCCAGTACTTC. It yields the protein CASSNRKTQYF.

The rearrangement links TRBV24-1 to TRBJ2-1; D perhaps matches TRBD2 (6 bases). This CDR3 spans 15 amino acids. Germline assignment: CDR1 KGHDR and CDR2 SFDVKD. V shed 7 bases and J shed 4 bases, with 16 bases lying between them. CDR3 residues: CATRDNRDSYNEQFF. The CDR3, as DNA: TGTGCCACCAGAGATAACCGGGACTCGTACAATGAGCAGTTCTTC.

The chain carries TRBV11-3 and TRBJ2-3; weak D call: TRBD1 (5 bases). The CDR3 sequence is 16 residues long. Trimming pared 3 bases from V and 3 bases from J, leaving 16 bases between. Looked up from germline, CDR1 is SGHNT and CDR2 is YENEEA. The CDR3 DNA follows: TGTGCCAGCAGCTTTTCGTTCAGGGATGCAACAGATACGCAGTATTTT. Translation gives CASSFSFRDATDTQYF.

The CDR3 DNA is TGTGCCAGCAGCCGCCTGCCCTTAGGACCGCTCTATGGCTACACCTTC. Translating it yields CASSRLPLGPLYGYTF. This chain joins TRBV3-1 and TRBJ1-2; D not certain. Between the trimmed V and J ends, which lost 4 bases and 4 bases, there was a span of 19 bases. The CDR3 is made up of 16 amino acids. Germline V gene data show CDR1 as LGHDT and CDR2 as YNNKEL (reference sequence).

By frequency in the sample, this clonotype is medium-sized (0.01 to 0.1%). The chain links TRBV7-9 to TRBJ1-1, with 7 positions matching TRBD1. Per the germline V gene, CDR1 is SEHNR and CDR2 is FQNEAQ (reference sequence). The length of the CDR3 is 13 residues. The trim removed 5 bases at V and 8 bases at J, leaving 8 bases unmatched. CDR3: CASSLGGAWEAFF. CDR3 in DNA: TGTGCCAGCAGCCTAGGGGGCGCCTGGGAAGCTTTCTTT.

The chain combines TRBV4-3 with TRBJ2-1; tentative D call: TRBD2 (6 bases). Trimming shortened V by 3 bases and J by 8 bases, and 23 bases separated the two germline ends. CDR3 length: 17 residues. Germline CDR1 reads LGHNA; CDR2 reads YSLEER. The chain's CDR3 is CASSQDGPGLLVDEQFF. The CDR3 DNA sequence: TGCGCCAGCAGCCAGGACGGACCAGGACTACTCGTCGATGAGCAGTTCTTC.